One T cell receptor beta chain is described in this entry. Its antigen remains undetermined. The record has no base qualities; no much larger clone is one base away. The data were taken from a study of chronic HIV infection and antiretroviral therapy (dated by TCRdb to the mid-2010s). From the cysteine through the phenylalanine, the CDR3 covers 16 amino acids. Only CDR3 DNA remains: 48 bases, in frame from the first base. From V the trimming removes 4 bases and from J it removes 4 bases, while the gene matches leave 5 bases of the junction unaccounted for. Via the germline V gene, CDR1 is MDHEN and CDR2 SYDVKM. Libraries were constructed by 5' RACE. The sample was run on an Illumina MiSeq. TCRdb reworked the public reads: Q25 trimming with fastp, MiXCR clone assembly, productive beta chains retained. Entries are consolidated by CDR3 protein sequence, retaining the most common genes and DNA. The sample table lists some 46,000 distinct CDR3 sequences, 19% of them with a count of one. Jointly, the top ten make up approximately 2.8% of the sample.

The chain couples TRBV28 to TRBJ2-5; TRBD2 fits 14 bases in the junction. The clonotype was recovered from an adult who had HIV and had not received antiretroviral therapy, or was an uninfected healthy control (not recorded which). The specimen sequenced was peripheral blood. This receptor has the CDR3 CASSSLGLAGGETQYF. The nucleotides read TGTGCCAGCAGTTCACTTGGACTAGCGGGAGGAGAGACCCAGTACTTC. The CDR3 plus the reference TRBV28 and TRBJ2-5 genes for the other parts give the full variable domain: DVKVTQSSRYLVKRTGEKVFLECVQDMDHENMFWYRQDPGLGLRLIYFSYDVKMKEKGDIPEGYSVSREKKERFSLILESASTNQTSMYLCASSSLGLAGGETQYFGPGTRLLVL.